This T cell receptor beta chain was recovered during a study of blood T cell repertoires in COVID-19. Study information: Sites across the United States, Italy and Spain contributed samples from acute and convalescent COVID-19. T cells, B-cell-depleted T cells, or PBMCs supplied cDNA or gDNA.

The CDR3 runs 16 residues. With V trimmed by 5 bases and J by 1 base, 5 bases remained unmatched. Germline CDR1 reads LNHDA; CDR2 reads SQIVND (reference sequence). Per the authors' pipeline: The authors estimated nucleated cell counts from reference gene primer amplification. Clones were sequenced by immunoSEQ multiplex PCR, and TCRdb holds only the in-frame ones, with some missing. The V and J calls and clone size are taken from that table; D and trimming were inferred from the DNA. The sample includes approximately 250,000 clones, around 83% of them seen just once. The sequence was obtained from a man in his forties who had recovered from COVID-19. The V and J genes are TRBV19 and TRBJ2-3, with 11 positions matching TRBD2. The source material was peripheral blood. This CDR3 reads CASSGGLADRTDTQYF. The CDR3 DNA reads TGTGCCAGTAGTGGGGGACTAGCGGACCGCACAGATACGCAGTATTTT.